Shown below are 10 T cell receptor beta chains from a single sample sequenced in a study of blood T cell repertoires in COVID-19. The table came from immunoSEQ multiplex PCR; TCRdb's copy has only in-frame clones and leaves some out. The sample records 150,000 to 200,000 clones, 74% being singletons. The specimen sequenced was peripheral blood. The receptors originated from a woman aged 80 or over with acute or convalescent COVID-19.

The J gene is TRBJ2-1, the V gene TRBV6-6; 7 bases fit TRBD1. The CDR3 spans 15 residues. The germline CDR1 and CDR2 sequences are MNHNY and SVGAGI (reference sequence). Trimming took 6 bases from V and 0 from J; bases not matched to a gene: 5. The chain's CDR3 is CASRDTGDSYNEQFF. Written as DNA, the CDR3 is TGTGCCAGCAGGGATACAGGGGACTCCTACAATGAGCAGTTCTTC.

The V and J genes are TRBV29-1 and TRBJ2-1, with D tentatively TRBD1 (7 bases). Germline assignment: CDR1 SQVTM and CDR2 ANQGSEA. Trimming took 4 bases from V and 8 from J, leaving 18 bases between them. This CDR3 has 14 amino acids. CDR3 DNA sequence: TGCAGCGTTGGACGGCAGGGGGGTATCGATGAGCAGTTCTTC. It yields the protein CSVGRQGGIDEQFF.

The genes are TRBV7-2 and TRBJ2-7, with D possibly TRBD2 on 5 matching bases. V dropped 5 bases and J dropped 7 bases, with 18 bases sitting between them. This CDR3 contains 14 residues. Looked up from germline, CDR1 is SGHTA and CDR2 is FQGNSA. CDR3 sequence (DNA): TGTGCCAGCAGCCCCCGGGGTACCTCAGTGGAGCAGTACTTC. This gives the protein CASSPRGTSVEQYF.

The chain links TRBV5-1 to TRBJ1-5; tentative D call: TRBD1 (5 bases). Germline loops: CDR1 SGHRS, CDR2 YFSETQ. This CDR3 comprises 15 residues. Between the trimmed V and J ends, which lost 0 bases and 9 bases, there was a span of 16 bases. CDR3 in amino acids: CASSLDGGVRWPQHF. The CDR3 bases are TGCGCCAGCAGCTTGGACGGGGGGGTCAGGTGGCCCCAGCATTTT.

The CDR3 here is CASSLGTASYEQYF. The CDR3, as DNA: TGTGCCAGCAGCTTAGGGACAGCTTCCTACGAGCAGTACTTC. V gene TRBV7-8 combines with J gene TRBJ2-7; a possible D gene is TRBD1 (6 bases). CDR1 and CDR2 from the germline V gene are SGHVS and FQNEAQ. The V and J ends lost 1 base and 1 base respectively, with 8 bases between them. This CDR3 contains 14 residues.

V is TRBV5-4 and J is TRBJ2-1; D is perhaps TRBD2 (6 bases). This CDR3 contains 15 residues. With 4 bases removed from V and 9 bases from J, the gap between germline ends came to 20 bases. Germline values: CDR1 SGHNT, CDR2 YYREEE (reference sequence). The CDR3: CASSPDRDLWAEQFF. The CDR3 DNA reads as TGTGCCAGCAGCCCCGATCGGGACTTATGGGCTGAGCAGTTCTTC.

The gene calls are TRBV29-1 and TRBJ2-1; 8 positions agree with TRBD2. V lost 3 bases to trimming and J lost 1 base; unmatched junction nucleotides: 11. The CDR3 is made up of 17 amino acids. The germline gives CDR1 SQVTM, CDR2 ANQGSEA. The CDR3 coding sequence is TGCAGCGTTGACGGGAGGGAATCCTCACGGTCCTACAATGAGCAGTTCTTC. The encoded protein is CSVDGRESSRSYNEQFF.

Remarks on this clone: This sample also contains other DNA sequences that code for the same CDR3. CDR3: CASSPSGQGTSPQHF. The CDR3 nucleotides read TGTGCCAGCTCACCAAGCGGACAGGGGACGTCGCCCCAGCATTTT. This rearrangement joins TRBV18 to TRBJ1-5; 9 bases line up with TRBD1. The CDR3 loop spans 15 amino acids. Germline assignment: CDR1 KGHSH and CDR2 LQKENI. The V gene end was trimmed by 2 bases and the J gene end by 9 bases; junction bases not matched to a gene: 8.

The chain employs TRBV28 and TRBJ2-3, with 8 positions matching TRBD2. Germline CDR1 and CDR2: MDHEN and SYDVKM. Trimming took 11 bases from V and 13 from J; bases not matched to a gene: 8. The CDR3 length is 10 residues. The CDR3 protein is CASGTRLKYF. CDR3 coding DNA: TGTGCCTCCGGGACTAGGTTGAAGTATTTT.

This sequence joins TRBV5-1 and TRBJ2-6, with 7 nucleotides matching TRBD1. The CDR3 totals 16 residues. Germline loops: CDR1 SGHRS, CDR2 YFSETQ. With 3 bases clipped from V and 0 bases from J, the junction kept 3 bases outside the gene matches. CDR3 sequence reads: CASSYTGDSGANVLTF. As DNA, the CDR3 is TGCGCCAGCAGCTATACAGGGGACTCTGGGGCCAACGTCCTGACTTTC.